These T cell receptor beta chains were read from a single sample in a study of blood T cell repertoires in COVID-19. Sequenced by immunoSEQ multiplex PCR; TCRdb stores in-frame clones only, minus some. The sample has some 220,000 clones; around three quarters are singletons. The sequenced material came from peripheral blood. Every receptor here comes from a woman in her sixties or seventies with acute or convalescent COVID-19. The CDR3 runs from the conserved cysteine through the conserved F or W. For some rows the clone size is stated as once, few or many, or as a class when expanded; others skip it.

TRBV2 - CASREQGLMNTEAFF
TRBV20-1 few CSALKEYGYTF
TRBV12-5 - CASGLPGQVWAYGYTF
TRBV18 - CASSPNRPGQGNNGELFF
TRBV24-1 - CATSDPSRGSGQETQYF
TRBV3-1/TRBV3-2 - CASSRGQGGSYNSPLHF
TRBV20-1 many CSASKLAGVDEQFF
TRBV2 - CASSEGGEKLFF
TRBV3-1/TRBV3-2 - CASSQAGGRGGPQETQYF
TRBV5-4 - CASSLSGVHEQYF
TRBV7-2 - CASSLWRGSGNTEAFF
TRBV7-6 few CASSLDSTGPPLHF
TRBV6-1 few CASSEPGWYTEAFF
TRBV11-2 - CASSSGPGTYNEQFF
TRBV2 - CASSDRRDQPQHF
TRBV7-2 - CASSLGSRGGRYEQYF
TRBV10-3 - CAISGERGGTDTQYF
TRBV28 - CASSLGQGARGYTF
TRBV14 - CASSPLRQGSTDTQYF
TRBV6-5 - CASSYSHRDTEAFF
TRBV7-8 - CASSPVGSAYGYTF
TRBV4-1 - CASSQDGQGYTEAFF
TRBV18 - CASSPRDRGRRELFF
TRBV3-1/TRBV3-2 - CASSQGASDSNEKLFF
TRBV3-1/TRBV3-2 - CASSRGGINGYTF
TRBV14 - CASSQVSARGEKLFF
TRBV7-2 once CASSPGHRTGELFF
TRBV28 once CASSSRDEQFF
TRBV10-3 - CAISDPLPGQGWNEQFF
TRBV15 - CATGRPLGGTGELFF
TRBV7-5 once CARSLEGGQGGRDTQYF
TRBV7-9 - CASSPLAGGTEAFF
TRBV9 - CASSVDSNSPLHF
TRBV7-3 - CASSQGGGNIQYF
TRBV4-1 - CASSQDMTASGEVTQYF
TRBV5-1 few CASSHGGTVNEKLFF
TRBV6-5 - CASSLVRGSEQFF
TRBV7-8 - CASSARRLNTEAFF
TRBV30 - CAWSLPGQHYGYTF
TRBV29-1 - CSVWSGAGTDTQYF
TRBV4-2 - CASSLGLAGGGETQYF
TRBV27 - CASSLANPRPGELFF
TRBV19 - CASSVGQPISNQPQHF
TRBV13 - CASSPRGGPGELFF
TRBV20-1 - CSASLQGAVFF
TRBV4-3 - CASSGTSGADTQYF
TRBV7-9 - CASSSKGNEQFF
TRBV6-6 - CASSYPGEAFF
TRBV7-6 - CASSLGAGETYEQYF